Below are 23 T cell receptor beta chains sequenced from a single sample in a study of cytomegalovirus exposure and HLA in healthy donors. 60 Vbeta and 13 Jbeta primers were used in PCR. Repertoires were generated with immunoSEQ multiplex PCR, while TCRdb's copy carries only in-frame clones and drops some. The sample holds about 160,000 clones, around 77% seen once. Sequencing was performed on PBMCs. The receptor set was obtained from a woman aged 40 to 50 in good health and CMV-seronegative.

The rearrangement links TRBV29-1 to TRBJ2-1; the D is unclear. The germline V gene encodes CDR1 SQVTM and CDR2 ANQGSEA. The CDR3 totals 13 residues. The CDR3 loop reads CSARATSYNEQFF. DNA of the CDR3: TGCAGTGCCCGAGCCACCTCCTACAATGAGCAGTTCTTC.

The V call is TRBV10-3, the J call TRBJ2-1; a weak D match, TRBD2 (6 bases). CDR1 and CDR2 (germline): ENHRY, SYGVKD. V was clipped by 8 bases and J by 9 bases, with 14 bases between them. The CDR3 runs to 12 residues. The CDR3 bases are TGTGCCATCGGCGAGCTCGGGGGTGAGCAGTTCTTC. It codes for CAIGELGGEQFF.

The V gene is TRBV29-1, the J gene TRBJ2-7; TRBD2 might be the D (6 bases). V was pared by 6 bases and J by 0 bases, with 18 bases between. The CDR3 consists of 15 residues. Per germline, CDR1 SQVTM and CDR2 ANQGSEA. CDR3 sequence: CSVRTGTSSSYEQYF. CDR3 DNA: TGCAGCGTGCGAACCGGGACTTCAAGCTCCTACGAGCAGTACTTC.

This clone was observed a single time. This chain connects TRBV28 to TRBJ2-7; D might be TRBD2 (5 bases). V shed 7 bases and J shed 5 bases, with 15 bases lying between them. The V gene's germline CDR1 is MDHEN and CDR2 SYDVKM. This CDR3 has 13 residues. CDR3 sequence reads: CASNGGFWDEQYF. The CDR3 nucleotides are TGTGCCAGCAATGGCGGGTTCTGGGACGAGCAGTACTTC.

V is TRBV6-5 and J is TRBJ2-5; TRBD1 matches at 8 bases. Looked up from germline, CDR1 is MNHEY and CDR2 is SVGAGI. V lost 6 bases, J lost 2 bases, and 8 bases stayed unmatched. The CDR3 extends over 15 amino acids. The CDR3: CASRSGQAEQETQYF. CDR3 nucleotide sequence: TGTGCCAGCAGGTCGGGACAGGCAGAGCAAGAGACCCAGTACTTC.

This clone appeared once. The chain has TRBV7-9 and TRBJ2-7; TRBD1 agrees at 7 bases. V lost 8 bases and J lost 5; bases outside the gene matches: 3. This CDR3 has 11 residues. Germline loops: CDR1 SEHNR, CDR2 FQNEAQ (reference sequence). This chain's CDR3 is CASQGDNEQYF. CDR3 nucleotide sequence: TGTGCCAGCCAGGGGGATAACGAGCAGTACTTC.

The chain has TRBV5-1 and TRBJ2-6; 11 bases match TRBD1. Germline trimming cut 0 bases from V and 3 bases from J; bases unmatched to any gene: 8. There are 19 residues in the CDR3. Germline values: CDR1 SGHRS, CDR2 YFSETQ. The CDR3 protein is CASSLAFGQGAFGANVLTF. The CDR3 DNA follows: TGCGCCAGCAGCTTGGCCTTCGGACAGGGGGCGTTTGGGGCCAACGTCCTGACTTTC.

V gene TRBV27 combines with J gene TRBJ2-1; D call uncertain. V lost 8 bases and J lost 7, with 12 bases in between. Germline values: CDR1 MNHEY, CDR2 SMNVEV (reference sequence). The CDR3 sequence is 12 residues long. This CDR3 is CASLDRVNEQFF. The CDR3 region has the DNA TGTGCCAGCCTTGATCGGGTAAATGAGCAGTTCTTC.

This clone showed up just a few times. The genes are TRBV9 and TRBJ2-6, with 10 bases that match TRBD1. CDR1 is SGDLS, CDR2 YYNGEE, per germline. The CDR3 loop spans 18 amino acids. Trimming removed 4 bases from V and 13 bases from J; junction bases left unmatched: 20. This CDR3 is CASSTGPGTGAPGGVLTF. CDR3 DNA sequence: TGTGCCAGCAGCACAGGACCCGGGACAGGGGCGCCAGGGGGGGTCCTGACTTTC.

This chain joins TRBV2 and TRBJ2-5; 14 bases agree with TRBD2. Germline CDR1 and CDR2: SNHLY and FYNNEI. J gave up 3 bases and V 11 bases, and 5 bases lay outside the gene matches. The CDR3 extends over 14 amino acids. CDR3 sequence: CAAPGLAGEETQYF. The CDR3 coding sequence is TGTGCCGCCCCGGGACTAGCGGGAGAAGAGACCCAGTACTTC.

This chain connects TRBV28 to TRBJ2-7; D is possibly TRBD1 (6 bases). The CDR3 is 14 residues long. Germline-derived CDR1 and CDR2 are MDHEN and SYDVKM. The ends were cut back, 4 bases at V and 1 base at J, with 11 bases in the middle. CDR3 residues: CASSSSGESYEQYF. CDR3 coding DNA: TGTGCCAGCAGTTCCTCAGGGGAATCCTACGAGCAGTACTTC. Variable domain in full (rest from reference TRBV28 and TRBJ2-7): DVKVTQSSRYLVKRTGEKVFLECVQDMDHENMFWYRQDPGLGLRLIYFSYDVKMKEKGDIPEGYSVSREKKERFSLILESASTNQTSMYLCASSSSGESYEQYFGPGTRLTVT.

This rearrangement joins TRBV10-3 to TRBJ1-2; a weak D match, TRBD1 (6 bases). V lost 5 bases and J 5 bases, leaving 15 bases between the germline ends. The CDR3 covers 14 residues. The germline V gene has CDR1 ENHRY and CDR2 SYGVKD. This chain's CDR3 is CAISTDSASYGYTF. CDR3 DNA sequence: TGTGCCATCAGTACGGACAGTGCCTCTTATGGCTACACCTTC.

This chain joins TRBV18 and TRBJ2-1, with D uncertain. The CDR3 contains 12 residues. V lost 5 bases, J lost 7 bases, and 9 bases lay in between. CDR1 KGHSH and CDR2 LQKENI come from the germline V gene. This chain's CDR3 is CASSNLLNEQFF. CDR3 DNA sequence: TGTGCCAGCTCAAATCTCTTGAATGAGCAGTTCTTC.

The chain combines TRBV28 with TRBJ1-2; TRBD1 agrees at 7 bases. The length of the CDR3 is 16 residues. CDR1 is MDHEN, CDR2 SYDVKM, per germline. Trimming cost V 7 bases and J 6 bases; bases outside gene matches: 17. The CDR3 DNA reads as TGTGCCAGCACCCTGGAGGGGGCGGGATACGAGCATGGCTACACCTTC. Protein: CASTLEGAGYEHGYTF.

This chain joins TRBV7-2 and TRBJ1-1; D is ambiguous. The length of the CDR3 is 13 residues. Germline V CDR1 and CDR2: SGHTA, FQGNSA. Trimming removed 2 bases at V and 6 bases at J, with 10 bases between. The CDR3 is CASSLPSTAEAFF. CDR3 DNA: TGTGCCAGCAGCTTACCGTCTACCGCTGAAGCTTTCTTT.

A single count supports this clone. The chain employs TRBV13 and TRBJ1-6; no clear D. CDR1 and CDR2 from the germline V gene are PRHDT and FYEKMQ (reference sequence). The CDR3 is 15 amino acids. Trimming took off 0 bases at V and 9 bases at J, with 12 bases between the two ends. The chain's CDR3 is CASSLGRARGSPLHF. The CDR3, as DNA: TGTGCCAGCAGCTTAGGACGGGCGCGGGGTTCACCCCTCCACTTT.

This chain uses TRBV7-9 with TRBJ2-3; 9 positions match TRBD1. The V gene end was trimmed by 5 bases and the J gene end by 5 bases; junction bases not matched to a gene: 8. Germline V CDR1 and CDR2: SEHNR, FQNEAQ (reference sequence). This CDR3 region has 15 residues. As DNA, the CDR3 is TGTGCCAGCAGCCCACCACAGGGGGCAATAGATACGCAGTATTTT. This gives the protein CASSPPQGAIDTQYF.

V is TRBV19 and J is TRBJ2-1; 7 bases map to TRBD2. V trimming: 7 bases; J trimming: 5 bases; junction bases outside the gene matches: 5. This CDR3 is built from 13 residues. Per germline, CDR1 LNHDA and CDR2 SQIVND (reference sequence). The CDR3 sequence is CASNWGGDNEQFF. CDR3 DNA: TGTGCCAGTAATTGGGGAGGGGACAATGAGCAGTTCTTC.

DNA for the CDR3: TGTGCCAGCAGTACTACCGGGACAGGGGTTACTGAAGCTTTCTTT. This codes for CASSTTGTGVTEAFF. The V and J genes are TRBV28 and TRBJ1-1; 10 nucleotides line up with TRBD1. Trimming cost V 5 bases and J 5 bases; bases outside gene matches: 8. Germline CDR1 reads MDHEN; CDR2 reads SYDVKM. This CDR3 spans 15 amino acids.

The rearrangement uses TRBV18 and TRBJ2-1; the match to TRBD1 covers 12 bases. The CDR3 spans 14 residues. Germline-derived CDR1 and CDR2 are KGHSH and LQKENI. V trimming: 7 bases; J trimming: 7 bases; junction bases outside the gene matches: 5. The CDR3: CASFTGQGANEQFF. The CDR3 region has the DNA TGTGCCAGCTTTACGGGACAGGGGGCTAATGAGCAGTTCTTC.

This chain uses TRBV5-1 with TRBJ2-1; TRBD1 matches 8 bases. CDR3 length equals 14 residues. The trim removed 5 bases at V and 8 bases at J, leaving 9 bases unmatched. Germline V gives CDR1 SGHRS, CDR2 YFSETQ. The CDR3, as DNA: TGCGCCAGCAGTCTAGGACAGGGACCCGATGAGCAGTTCTTC. Protein sequence: CASSLGQGPDEQFF.

V is TRBV5-6 and J is TRBJ1-2; D gene uncertain. V was cut by 0 bases and J by 8 bases, with 17 bases left in between. This CDR3 spans 15 amino acids. Germline V gene sequence: CDR1 SGHDT, CDR2 YYEEEE. CDR3 protein: CASSLVATYLRGYTF. CDR3 bases: TGTGCCAGCAGCTTGGTTGCCACCTACCTACGGGGCTACACCTTC.

The V and J genes are TRBV15 and TRBJ1-1; TRBD1 matches at 7 bases. V was clipped by 1 base and J by 0 bases; unmatched bases: 11. CDR1 and CDR2 from the germline V gene are LNHNV and YYDKDF (reference sequence). The CDR3 has 18 residues. CDR3 DNA: TGTGCCACCAGCAGAGTTTTTAGGGGACAGCTTATGAACACTGAAGCTTTCTTT. It encodes CATSRVFRGQLMNTEAFF.